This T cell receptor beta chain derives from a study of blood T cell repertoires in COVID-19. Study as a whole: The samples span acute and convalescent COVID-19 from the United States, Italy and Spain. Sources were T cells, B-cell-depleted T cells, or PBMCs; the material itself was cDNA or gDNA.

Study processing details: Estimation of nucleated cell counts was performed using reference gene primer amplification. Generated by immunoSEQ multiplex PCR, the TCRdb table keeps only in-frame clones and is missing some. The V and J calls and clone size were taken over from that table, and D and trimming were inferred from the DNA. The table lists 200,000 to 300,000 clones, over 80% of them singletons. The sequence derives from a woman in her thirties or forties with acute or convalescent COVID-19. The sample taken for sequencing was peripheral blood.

The CDR3 region is CASSPLTGPNEKLFF. The CDR3 DNA reads as TGCGCCAGCAGCCCCCTGACAGGGCCTAATGAAAAACTGTTTTTT. The chain joins TRBV5-1 to TRBJ1-4, with 7 bases matching TRBD1. The V gene's germline CDR1 is SGHRS and CDR2 YFSETQ. The V segment lost 4 bases and the J segment 3 bases; nucleotides outside the gene matches: 6. The CDR3 extends over 15 amino acids.